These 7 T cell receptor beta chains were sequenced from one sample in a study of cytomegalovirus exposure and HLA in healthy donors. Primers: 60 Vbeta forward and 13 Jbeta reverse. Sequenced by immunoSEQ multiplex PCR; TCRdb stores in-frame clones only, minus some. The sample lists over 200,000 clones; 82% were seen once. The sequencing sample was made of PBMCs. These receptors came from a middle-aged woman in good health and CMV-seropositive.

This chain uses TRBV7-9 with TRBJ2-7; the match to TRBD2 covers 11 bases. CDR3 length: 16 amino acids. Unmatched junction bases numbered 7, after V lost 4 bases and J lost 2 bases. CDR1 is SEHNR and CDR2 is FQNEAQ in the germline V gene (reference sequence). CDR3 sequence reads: CASSWTRSGRAYEQYF. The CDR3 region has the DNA TGTGCCAGCAGCTGGACCCGTAGCGGGAGGGCCTACGAGCAGTACTTC. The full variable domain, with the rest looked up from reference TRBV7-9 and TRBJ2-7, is DTGVSQNPRHKITKRGQNVTFRCDPISEHNRLYWYRQTLGQGPEFLTYFQNEAQLEKSRLLSDRFSAERPKGSFSTLEIQRTEQGDSAMYLCASSWTRSGRAYEQYFGPGTRLTVT.

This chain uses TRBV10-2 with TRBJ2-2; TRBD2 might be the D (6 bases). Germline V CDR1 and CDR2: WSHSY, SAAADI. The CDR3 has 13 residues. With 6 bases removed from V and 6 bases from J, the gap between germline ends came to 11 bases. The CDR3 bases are TGCGCCAGCAGAAAGGGACTCCCCGGGGAGCTGTTTTTT. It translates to CASRKGLPGELFF.

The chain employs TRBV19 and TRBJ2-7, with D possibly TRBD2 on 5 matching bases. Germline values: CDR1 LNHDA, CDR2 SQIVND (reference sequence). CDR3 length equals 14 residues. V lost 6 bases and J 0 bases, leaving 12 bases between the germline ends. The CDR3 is CASSLDSSSYEQYF. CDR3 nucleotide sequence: TGTGCCAGTAGCTTGGACTCTTCCTCCTACGAGCAGTACTTC.

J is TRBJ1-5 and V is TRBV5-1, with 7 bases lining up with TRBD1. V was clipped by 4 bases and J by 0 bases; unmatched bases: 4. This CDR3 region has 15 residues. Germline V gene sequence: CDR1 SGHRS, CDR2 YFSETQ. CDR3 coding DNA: TGCGCCAGCAGCCAGGGGGACAGTAGCAATCAGCCCCAGCATTTT. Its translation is CASSQGDSSNQPQHF.

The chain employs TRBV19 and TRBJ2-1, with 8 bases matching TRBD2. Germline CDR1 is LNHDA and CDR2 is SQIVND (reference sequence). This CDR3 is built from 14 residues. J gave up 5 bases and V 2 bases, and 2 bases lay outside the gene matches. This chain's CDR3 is CASSITGGDNEQFF. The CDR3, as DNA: TGTGCCAGTAGTATAACCGGGGGGGACAATGAGCAGTTCTTC.

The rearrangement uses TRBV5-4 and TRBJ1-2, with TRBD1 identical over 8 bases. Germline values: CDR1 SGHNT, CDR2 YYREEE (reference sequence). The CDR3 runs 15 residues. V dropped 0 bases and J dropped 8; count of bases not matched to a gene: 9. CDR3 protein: CASSLVAGGYLGYTF. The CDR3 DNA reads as TGTGCCAGCAGCTTGGTGGCAGGGGGCTACCTCGGCTACACCTTC.

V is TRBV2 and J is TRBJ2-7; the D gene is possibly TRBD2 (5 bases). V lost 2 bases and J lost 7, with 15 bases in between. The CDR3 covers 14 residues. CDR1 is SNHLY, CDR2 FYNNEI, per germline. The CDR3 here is CASSESRPEEEQYF. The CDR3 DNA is TGTGCCAGCAGTGAATCTCGACCGGAGGAGGAGCAGTACTTC.